A selection of T cell receptor beta chains follows, all from one sample in a study of OX40 agonist ivuxolimab in advanced cancers. The table came from immunoSEQ multiplex PCR; TCRdb's copy has only in-frame clones and leaves some out. The repertoire holds approximately 60,000 clones, with about 81% as singletons. Sequencing used CD4+ or CD8+ T cells sorted from blood, obtained in a trial of the OX40 agonist ivuxolimab. All receptors come from an adult with an advanced solid tumor such as melanoma, head and neck, liver or kidney cancer. CDR3s include the opening cysteine and the closing phenylalanine or tryptophan. The D gene is left open where the match is weak. For some rows the clone size is stated as once, few or many, or as a class when expanded; others skip it.

TRBV2	many	TRBJ1-4	.	CASKQAEKLFF	TGTGCCAGCAAACAAGCTGAAAAACTGTTTTTT
TRBV19	many	TRBJ1-2	.	CASSPDSRNYGYTF	TGTGCCAGTAGCCCCGACAGCCGTAACTATGGCTACACCTTC
TRBV29-1	.	TRBJ2-5	TRBD2	CSGSGGYRETQYF	TGCAGCGGGAGCGGGGGCTACCGCGAGACCCAGTACTTC
TRBV12-1	.	TRBJ2-7	.	CASSCHWTGPSYEQYF	TGTGCCAGCAGCTGTCATTGGACAGGCCCTTCCTACGAGCAGTACTTC
TRBV5-1	few	TRBJ2-3	.	CASSLAGGTDTQYF	TGCGCCAGCAGCTTGGCAGGGGGCACAGATACGCAGTATTTT
TRBV11-2	.	TRBJ1-3	.	CASSLEPVNTIYF	TGTGCCAGCAGCTTAGAACCAGTCAACACCATATATTTT
TRBV6-1	.	TRBJ1-5	.	CASSSRVTQPQHF	TGTGCCAGCAGTTCCAGGGTGACTCAGCCCCAGCATTTT
TRBV6-5	.	TRBJ2-5	.	CASSYSRQGPLAQYF	TGTGCCAGCAGTTACTCGCGGCAGGGCCCCCTAGCCCAGTACTTC
TRBV5-1	once	TRBJ2-3	TRBD2	CASSLLRGGGTDTQYF	TGCGCCAGCAGCTTGTTGCGGGGGGGCGGCACAGATACGCAGTATTTT
TRBV5-1	.	TRBJ2-5	.	CASSLGHQGPQETQYF	TGCGCCAGCAGCTTGGGTCACCAGGGGCCCCAAGAGACCCAGTACTTC
TRBV10-3	.	TRBJ1-1	.	CAITEDGLNTEAFF	TGTGCCATTACGGAAGACGGCCTGAACACTGAAGCTTTCTTT
TRBV5-6	.	TRBJ2-2	TRBD2	CASSPGLAGANTGELFF	TGTGCCAGCAGCCCGGGACTAGCGGGGGCGAACACCGGGGAGCTGTTTTTT
TRBV7-3	.	TRBJ1-2	.	CASSPTAGTYNYGYTF	TGTGCCAGCAGCCCCACCGCAGGAACCTATAACTATGGCTACACCTTC
TRBV2	.	TRBJ2-3	.	CASSEGTRYGGDTQYF	TGTGCCAGCAGTGAGGGAACAAGGTACGGTGGAGATACGCAGTATTTT
TRBV7-8	.	TRBJ2-3	.	CASSPVGPDTQYF	TGTGCCAGCAGCCCGGTGGGACCCGATACGCAGTATTTT
TRBV4-1	.	TRBJ2-7	.	CASSLPDTLYEQYF	TGCGCCAGCAGCTTACCTGACACCCTCTACGAGCAGTACTTC
TRBV7-9	.	TRBJ2-3	.	CASSGTAGAHTDTQYF	TGTGCCAGCAGCGGAACCGCTGGGGCACACACAGATACGCAGTATTTT
TRBV7-2	.	TRBJ2-1	TRBD2	CASSLSGTRAHNEQFF	TGTGCCAGCAGCTTATCCGGGACTAGGGCCCACAATGAGCAGTTCTTC
TRBV7-2	few	TRBJ2-1	.	CASSLGQGGISYNEQFF	TGTGCCAGCAGCTTAGGTCAGGGGGGAATCTCCTACAATGAGCAGTTCTTC
TRBV18	once	TRBJ2-1	TRBD2	CASSPQTSDNEQFF	TGTGCCAGCTCACCACAGACTAGCGACAATGAGCAGTTCTTC
TRBV7-8	.	TRBJ1-2	.	CASSSQGWGGGYTF	TGTGCCAGCAGCTCACAGGGTTGGGGGGGTGGCTACACCTTC
TRBV5-6	.	TRBJ1-5	TRBD1	CASSFRGLGQPQHF	TGTGCCAGCAGCTTTAGGGGGCTAGGACAGCCCCAGCATTTT
TRBV7-6	.	TRBJ2-7	.	CASSLVEGYEQYF	TGTGCCAGCAGCTTAGTTGAGGGCTACGAGCAGTACTTC
TRBV29-1	.	TRBJ2-1	.	CSVGPGSYNEQFF	TGCAGCGTTGGCCCGGGCTCCTACAATGAGCAGTTCTTC
TRBV9	.	TRBJ2-5	.	CASSVTGAAGGETQYF	TGTGCCAGCAGCGTTACCGGAGCAGCCGGCGGTGAGACCCAGTACTTC
TRBV7-2	few	TRBJ1-5	.	CASSLEGGQPQHF	TGTGCCAGCAGCTTAGAGGGGGGTCAGCCCCAGCATTTT
TRBV18	.	TRBJ2-7	TRBD2	CASSQETSGTYEQYF	TGTGCCAGCTCACAAGAGACTAGCGGGACCTACGAGCAGTACTTC
TRBV7-2	few	TRBJ1-5	.	CASSLWMNQPQHF	TGTGCCAGCAGCTTATGGATGAATCAGCCCCAGCATTTT
TRBV7-2	few	TRBJ1-6	.	CASSLASSYNSPLHF	TGTGCCAGCAGCTTAGCTAGCTCCTATAATTCACCCCTCCACTTT
TRBV18	.	TRBJ2-5	.	CASSAVSETQYF	TGTGCCAGCTCAGCAGTATCGGAGACCCAGTACTTC
TRBV19	.	TRBJ2-7	.	CASSLNIDWQHEQYF	TGTGCCAGTAGTCTTAACATCGACTGGCAACACGAGCAGTACTTC
TRBV2	.	TRBJ2-5	.	CASREGGKETQYF	TGTGCCAGCAGAGAAGGGGGGAAAGAGACCCAGTACTTC
TRBV27	.	TRBJ1-6	.	CASTTFSYNSPLHF	TGTGCCAGCACCACGTTCTCCTATAATTCACCCCTCCACTTT
TRBV14	.	TRBJ1-2	.	CASSQVDGVFLSYTF	TGTGCCAGCAGCCAAGTCGACGGGGTCTTTTTGAGCTACACCTTC
TRBV6-1	.	TRBJ1-3	TRBD1	CASSEAAGQGSGNTIYF	TGTGCCAGCAGTGAAGCGGCCGGACAGGGGTCCGGAAACACCATATATTTT
TRBV5-1	few	TRBJ2-1	TRBD2	CASSPSGGTYNEQFF	TGCGCCAGCAGCCCTAGCGGGGGGACGTACAATGAGCAGTTCTTC
TRBV5-1	.	TRBJ2-5	.	CASSSLAGKKETQYF	TGCGCCAGCAGCTCCCTTGCGGGGAAAAAGGAGACCCAGTACTTC
TRBV30	.	TRBJ1-2	.	CAWKLQGVYGYTF	TGTGCCTGGAAACTTCAAGGGGTCTATGGCTACACCTTC
TRBV18	.	TRBJ2-7	TRBD2	CASSPVVGGEGEQYF	TGTGCCAGCTCACCTGTAGTAGGAGGGGAGGGCGAGCAGTACTTC
TRBV2	few	TRBJ1-6	TRBD1	CASAGRTGPTNSPLHF	TGTGCCAGCGCGGGAAGGACAGGCCCCACTAATTCACCCCTCCACTTT
TRBV11-3	.	TRBJ1-1	.	CASRLTAGTEAFF	TGTGCCAGCAGGCTCACGGCGGGCACTGAAGCTTTCTTT
TRBV4-3	.	TRBJ2-1	.	CASSQMESEQFF	TGCGCCAGCAGCCAAATGGAAAGTGAGCAGTTCTTC
TRBV11-2	.	TRBJ2-5	TRBD2	CASSERLAGVLTSETQYF	TGTGCCAGCAGCGAACGACTAGCGGGGGTACTCACATCCGAGACCCAGTACTTC
TRBV21-1	.	TRBJ2-2	.	CASSKAATEYTGELFF	TGTGCCAGCAGCAAAGCAGCGACAGAGTACACCGGGGAGCTGTTTTTT
TRBV7-3	.	TRBJ1-1	TRBD1	CASSGGQGKNTEAFF	TGTGCCAGCAGCGGGGGACAGGGGAAGAACACTGAAGCTTTCTTT
TRBV6-1	.	TRBJ1-1	.	CASSRTVEAFF	TGTGCCAGCAGTCGGACAGTTGAAGCTTTCTTT
TRBV7-2	once	TRBJ2-3	TRBD2	CASSIGLAGGTDTQYF	TGTGCCAGCAGCATCGGACTAGCGGGGGGCACAGATACGCAGTATTTT
TRBV30	few	TRBJ1-1	.	CAWGGSADTEAFF	TGTGCCTGGGGAGGGAGTGCCGACACTGAAGCTTTCTTT
TRBV19	.	TRBJ2-1	.	CASSIGAGNEQFF	TGTGCCAGTAGTATAGGGGCAGGGAATGAGCAGTTCTTC
TRBV7-9	.	TRBJ1-2	.	CASSFPNPLQLYYGYTF	TGTGCCAGCAGCTTCCCCAATCCTTTACAGCTCTACTATGGCTACACCTTC
TRBV5-1	.	TRBJ1-1	.	CASSLDVPSGNTEAFF	TGCGCCAGCAGCTTGGATGTTCCGTCGGGGAACACTGAAGCTTTCTTT
TRBV30	.	TRBJ2-5	TRBD1	CAGGQGAWETQYF	TGTGCCGGGGGACAGGGGGCATGGGAGACCCAGTACTTC
TRBV19	.	TRBJ2-7	TRBD1	CASSIPGQSSYEQYF	TGTGCCAGTAGTATTCCGGGACAGAGCTCCTACGAGCAGTACTTC
TRBV30	.	TRBJ1-4	.	CAWTQDFGEKLFF	TGTGCCTGGACTCAGGACTTTGGGGAAAAACTGTTTTTT
TRBV6-5	.	TRBJ2-5	.	CASSYSGQAAETQYF	TGTGCCAGCAGTTACTCAGGGCAGGCCGCAGAGACCCAGTACTTC
TRBV5-1	.	TRBJ2-5	.	CASSLGFQGETQYF	TGCGCCAGCAGCTTGGGATTTCAGGGCGAGACCCAGTACTTC
TRBV18	.	TRBJ2-1	.	CASSPRENEQFF	TGTGCCAGCTCACCGCGGGAAAATGAGCAGTTCTTC
TRBV7-9	.	TRBJ2-2	.	CASSSPGRIGEGGGELFF	TGTGCCAGCAGCTCTCCGGGACGTATCGGAGAGGGAGGCGGGGAGCTGTTTTTT